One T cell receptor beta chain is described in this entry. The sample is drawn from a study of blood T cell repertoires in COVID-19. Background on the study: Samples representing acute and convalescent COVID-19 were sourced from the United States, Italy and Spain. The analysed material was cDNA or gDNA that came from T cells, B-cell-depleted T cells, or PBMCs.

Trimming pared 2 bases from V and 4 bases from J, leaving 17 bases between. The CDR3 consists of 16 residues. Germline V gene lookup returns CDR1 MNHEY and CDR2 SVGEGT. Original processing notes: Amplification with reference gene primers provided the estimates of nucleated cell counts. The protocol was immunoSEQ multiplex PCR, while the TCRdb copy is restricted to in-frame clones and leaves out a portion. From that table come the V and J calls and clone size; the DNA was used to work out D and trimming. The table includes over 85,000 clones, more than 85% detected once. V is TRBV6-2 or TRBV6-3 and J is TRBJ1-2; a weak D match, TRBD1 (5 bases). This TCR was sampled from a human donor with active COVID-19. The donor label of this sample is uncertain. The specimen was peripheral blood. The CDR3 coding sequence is TGTGCCAGCAGTTACCTGGATGGGGGGGGGAGCTATGGCTACACCTTC. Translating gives CASSYLDGGGSYGYTF.